What follows is one TCR beta chain and its context. Its target is unknown. The table came from immunoSEQ multiplex PCR; TCRdb's copy has only in-frame clones and leaves some out. The data show about 440,000 clones, roughly 85% seen once. These data originate in a study of Ad26.COV2.S vaccination and SARS-CoV-2 variants. Study overall: Donor was one of the participants in the Ad26.COV2.S arm of the COV1001 trial. Intramuscularly, Ad26.COV2.S was given either once or twice, 56 days apart. Whole-study results and caveats: Vaccinees displayed broader spike-specific TCR repertoires than placebo recipients.

Treatment noted: some 20 received Ad26.COV2.S at low or high dose, single or two shots; a few received placebo; per-sample allocation not given. Samples were taken on day 63 after the first vaccine or placebo injection. Aged 18-55 years, donor was enrolled in Boston in 2020. Germline values: CDR1 ENHRY, CDR2 SYGVKD. The V and J ends lost 4 bases and 2 bases, in that order; junction bases with no gene match: 5. This CDR3 region has 14 residues. This chain uses TRBV10-3 with TRBJ2-7, with TRBD2 identical over 7 bases. Sequenced material: peripheral blood, taken in a trial of Ad26.COV2.S vaccine versus placebo. The TCR sequence derives from a person between 18 and 65 years old who received the Ad26.COV2.S COVID-19 vaccine or a placebo. This CDR3 reads CAISASGKPYEQYF. The CDR3 DNA is TGTGCCATCAGTGCGAGCGGGAAACCCTACGAGCAGTACTTC.